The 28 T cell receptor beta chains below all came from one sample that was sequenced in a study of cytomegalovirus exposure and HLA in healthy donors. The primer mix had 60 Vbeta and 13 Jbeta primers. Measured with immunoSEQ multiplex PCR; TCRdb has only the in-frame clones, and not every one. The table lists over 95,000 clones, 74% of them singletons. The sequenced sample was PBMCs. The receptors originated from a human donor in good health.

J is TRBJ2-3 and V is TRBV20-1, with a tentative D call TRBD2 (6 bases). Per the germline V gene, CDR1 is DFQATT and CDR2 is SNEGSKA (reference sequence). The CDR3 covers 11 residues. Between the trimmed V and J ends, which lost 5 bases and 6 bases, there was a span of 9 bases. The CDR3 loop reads CSARLVDTQYF. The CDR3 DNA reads TGCAGTGCTCGACTAGTGGATACGCAGTATTTT.

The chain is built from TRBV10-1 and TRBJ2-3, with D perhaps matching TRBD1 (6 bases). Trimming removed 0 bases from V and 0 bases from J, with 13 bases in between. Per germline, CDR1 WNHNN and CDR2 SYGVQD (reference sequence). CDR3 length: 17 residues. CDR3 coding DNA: TGCGCCAGCAGTGAGTCGGGGGCTAGAAGGAGCACAGATACGCAGTATTTT. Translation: CASSESGARRSTDTQYF.

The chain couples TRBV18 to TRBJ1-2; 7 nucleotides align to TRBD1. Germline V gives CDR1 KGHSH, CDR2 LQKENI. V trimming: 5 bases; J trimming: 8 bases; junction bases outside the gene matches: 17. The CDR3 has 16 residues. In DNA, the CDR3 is TGTGCCAGCTCAGGGAATCGACAGGGCCGACCCTCCGGCTACACCTTC. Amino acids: CASSGNRQGRPSGYTF.

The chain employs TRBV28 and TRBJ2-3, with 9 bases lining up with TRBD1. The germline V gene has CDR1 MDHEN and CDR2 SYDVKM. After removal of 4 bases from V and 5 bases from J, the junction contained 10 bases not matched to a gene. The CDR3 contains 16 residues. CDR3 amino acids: CASSSWGQGGGDTQYF. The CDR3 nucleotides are TGTGCCAGCAGTTCTTGGGGACAGGGTGGAGGAGATACGCAGTATTTT. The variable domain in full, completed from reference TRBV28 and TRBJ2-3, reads DVKVTQSSRYLVKRTGEKVFLECVQDMDHENMFWYRQDPGLGLRLIYFSYDVKMKEKGDIPEGYSVSREKKERFSLILESASTNQTSMYLCASSSWGQGGGDTQYFGPGTRLTVL.

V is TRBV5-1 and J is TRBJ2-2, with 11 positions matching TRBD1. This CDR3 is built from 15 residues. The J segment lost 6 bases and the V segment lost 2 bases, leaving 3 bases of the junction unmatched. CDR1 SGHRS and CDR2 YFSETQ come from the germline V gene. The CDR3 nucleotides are TGCGCCAGCAGCTTTGGACAGGGGGCCGCCGGGGAGCTGTTTTTT. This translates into CASSFGQGAAGELFF.

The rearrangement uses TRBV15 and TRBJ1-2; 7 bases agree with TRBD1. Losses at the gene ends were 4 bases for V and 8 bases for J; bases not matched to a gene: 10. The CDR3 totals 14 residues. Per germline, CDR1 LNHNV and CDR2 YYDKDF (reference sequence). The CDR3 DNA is TGTGCCACCAGCATTGCTGCCAAGGGGGCCGGCTACACCTTC. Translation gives CATSIAAKGAGYTF.

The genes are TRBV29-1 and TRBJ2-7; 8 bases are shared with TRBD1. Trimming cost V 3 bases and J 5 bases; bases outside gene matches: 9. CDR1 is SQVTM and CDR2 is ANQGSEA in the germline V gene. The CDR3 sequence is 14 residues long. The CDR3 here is CSVDVRGLGDEQYF. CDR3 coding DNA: TGCAGCGTTGATGTCAGGGGGCTGGGAGACGAGCAGTACTTC.

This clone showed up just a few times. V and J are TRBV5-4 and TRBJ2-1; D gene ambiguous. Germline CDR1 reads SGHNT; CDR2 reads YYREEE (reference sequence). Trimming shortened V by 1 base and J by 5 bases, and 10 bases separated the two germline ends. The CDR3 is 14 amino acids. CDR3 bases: TGTGCCAGCAGCTTGAAAGCTGCGGACAATGAGCAGTTCTTC. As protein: CASSLKAADNEQFF.

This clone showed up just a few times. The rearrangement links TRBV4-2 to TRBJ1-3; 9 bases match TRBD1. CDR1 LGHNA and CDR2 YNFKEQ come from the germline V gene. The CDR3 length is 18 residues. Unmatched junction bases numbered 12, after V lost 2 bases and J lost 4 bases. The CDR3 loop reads CASSQLGPGQGSGNTIYF. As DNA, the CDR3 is TGTGCCAGCAGCCAATTGGGCCCGGGACAGGGTTCAGGAAACACCATATATTTT.

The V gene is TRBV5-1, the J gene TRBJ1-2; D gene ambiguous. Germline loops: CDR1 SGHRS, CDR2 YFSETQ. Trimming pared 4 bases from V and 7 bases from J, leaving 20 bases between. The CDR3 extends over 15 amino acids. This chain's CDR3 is CASSREGALGSGYTF. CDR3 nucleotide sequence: TGCGCCAGCAGCCGTGAAGGTGCTCTCGGGAGTGGCTACACCTTC.

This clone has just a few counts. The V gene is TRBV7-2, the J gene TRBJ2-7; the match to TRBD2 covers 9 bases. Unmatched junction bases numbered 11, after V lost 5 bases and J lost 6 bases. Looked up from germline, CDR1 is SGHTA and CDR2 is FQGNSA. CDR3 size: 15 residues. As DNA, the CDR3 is TGTGCCAGCAGCGCTAGCGTGGGAGCGGGAGGCGAGCAGTACTTC. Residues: CASSASVGAGGEQYF. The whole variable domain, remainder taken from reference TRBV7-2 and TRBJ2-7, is GAGVSQSPSNKVTEKGKDVELRCDPISGHTALYWYRQSLGQGLEFLIYFQGNSAPDKSGLPSDRFSAERTGGSVSTLTIQRTQQEDSAVYLCASSASVGAGGEQYFGPGTRLTVT.

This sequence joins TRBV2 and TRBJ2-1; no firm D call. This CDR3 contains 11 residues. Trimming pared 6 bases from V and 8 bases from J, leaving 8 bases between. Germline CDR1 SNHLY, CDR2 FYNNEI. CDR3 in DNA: TGTGCCAGCAGGGGCATGGATGAGCAGTTCTTC. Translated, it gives CASRGMDEQFF.

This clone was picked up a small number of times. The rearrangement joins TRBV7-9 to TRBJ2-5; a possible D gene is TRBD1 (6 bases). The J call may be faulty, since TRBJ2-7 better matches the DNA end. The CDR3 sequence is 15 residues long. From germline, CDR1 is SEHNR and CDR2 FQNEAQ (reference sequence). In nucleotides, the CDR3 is TGTGCCAGCAGCTTAGTGTCTGGGGGACACTACGAGCAGTACTTC. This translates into CASSLVSGGHYEQYF.

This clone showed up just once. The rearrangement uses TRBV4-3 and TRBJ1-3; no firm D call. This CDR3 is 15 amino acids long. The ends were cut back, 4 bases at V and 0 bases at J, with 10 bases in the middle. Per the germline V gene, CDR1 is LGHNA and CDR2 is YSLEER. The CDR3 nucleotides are TGCGCCAGCAGCCCAGGTCATGGCTCTGGAAACACCATATATTTT. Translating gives CASSPGHGSGNTIYF.

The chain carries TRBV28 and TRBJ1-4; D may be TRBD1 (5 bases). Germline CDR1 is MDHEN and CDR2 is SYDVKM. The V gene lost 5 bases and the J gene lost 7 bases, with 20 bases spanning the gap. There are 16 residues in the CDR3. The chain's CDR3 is CASSPQTGGWIEKLFF. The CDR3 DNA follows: TGTGCCAGCAGTCCACAAACCGGGGGGTGGATTGAAAAACTGTTTTTT.

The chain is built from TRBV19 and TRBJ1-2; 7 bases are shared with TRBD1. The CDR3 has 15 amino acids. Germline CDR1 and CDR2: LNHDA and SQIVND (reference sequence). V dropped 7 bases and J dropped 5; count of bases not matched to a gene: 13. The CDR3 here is CASTDVARGRYGYTF. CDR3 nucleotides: TGTGCCAGTACGGATGTTGCCAGGGGGAGGTATGGCTACACCTTC.

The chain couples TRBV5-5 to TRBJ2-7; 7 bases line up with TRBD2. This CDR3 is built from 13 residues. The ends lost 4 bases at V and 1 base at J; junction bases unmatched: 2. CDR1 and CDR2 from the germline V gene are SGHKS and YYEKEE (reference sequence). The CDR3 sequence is CASSHGRSYEQYF. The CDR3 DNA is TGTGCCAGCAGCCACGGGAGGTCCTACGAGCAGTACTTC.

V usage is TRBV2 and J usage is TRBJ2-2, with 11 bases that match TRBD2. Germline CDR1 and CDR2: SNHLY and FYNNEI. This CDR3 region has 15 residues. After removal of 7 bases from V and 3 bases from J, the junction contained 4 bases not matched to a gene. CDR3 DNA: TGTGCCAGCACGGTAGCGGGGGGGGACACCGGGGAGCTGTTTTTT. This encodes CASTVAGGDTGELFF.

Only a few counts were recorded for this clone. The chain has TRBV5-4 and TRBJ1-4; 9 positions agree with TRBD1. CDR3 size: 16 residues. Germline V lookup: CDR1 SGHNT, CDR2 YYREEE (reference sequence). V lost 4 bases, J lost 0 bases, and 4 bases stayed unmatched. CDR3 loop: CASSPGQGTTNEKLFF. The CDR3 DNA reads TGTGCCAGCAGCCCGGGACAGGGAACAACTAATGAAAAACTGTTTTTT.

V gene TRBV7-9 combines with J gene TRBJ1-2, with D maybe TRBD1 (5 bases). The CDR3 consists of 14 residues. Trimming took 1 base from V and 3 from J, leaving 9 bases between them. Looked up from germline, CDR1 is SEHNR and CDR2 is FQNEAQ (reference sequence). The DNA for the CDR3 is TGTGCCAGCAGCTTAGAGACAGACTACTATGGCTACACCTTC. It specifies CASSLETDYYGYTF.

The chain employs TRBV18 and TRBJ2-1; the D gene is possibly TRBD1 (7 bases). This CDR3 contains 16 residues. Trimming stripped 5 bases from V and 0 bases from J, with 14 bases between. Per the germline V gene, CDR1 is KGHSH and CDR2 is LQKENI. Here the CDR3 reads CASSTTRGDSYNEQFF. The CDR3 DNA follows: TGTGCCAGCTCAACGACCAGGGGGGACTCCTACAATGAGCAGTTCTTC.

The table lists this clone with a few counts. The CDR3: CASSESGQNYGYTF. Here the CDR3 DNA reads TGCGCCAGCAGTGAGTCGGGACAGAACTATGGCTACACCTTC. The V and J genes are TRBV10-1 and TRBJ1-2; 7 bases are shared with TRBD1. The CDR3 length is 14 residues. Germline V gene lookup returns CDR1 WNHNN and CDR2 SYGVQD (reference sequence). V dropped 0 bases and J dropped 2; count of bases not matched to a gene: 0.

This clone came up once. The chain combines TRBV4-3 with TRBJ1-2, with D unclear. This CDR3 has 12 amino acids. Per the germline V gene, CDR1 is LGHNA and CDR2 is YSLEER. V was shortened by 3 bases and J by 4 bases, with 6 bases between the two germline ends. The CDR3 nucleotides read TGCGCCAGCAGCCAGCGGGGCTATGGCTACACCTTC. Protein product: CASSQRGYGYTF.

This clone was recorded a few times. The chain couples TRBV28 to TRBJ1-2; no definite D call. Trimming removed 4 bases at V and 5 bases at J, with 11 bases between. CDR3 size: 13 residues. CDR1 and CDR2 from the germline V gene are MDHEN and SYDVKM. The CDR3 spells CASSSPIAYGYTF. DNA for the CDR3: TGTGCCAGCAGTTCCCCCATAGCGTATGGCTACACCTTC.

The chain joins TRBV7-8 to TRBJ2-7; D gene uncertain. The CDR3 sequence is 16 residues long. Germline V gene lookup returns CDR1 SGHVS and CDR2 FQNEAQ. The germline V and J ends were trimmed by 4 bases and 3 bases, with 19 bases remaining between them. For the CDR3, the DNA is TGTGCCAGCAGCTCCCATGACTGGCGCGATAACTACGAGCAGTACTTC. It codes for CASSSHDWRDNYEQYF.

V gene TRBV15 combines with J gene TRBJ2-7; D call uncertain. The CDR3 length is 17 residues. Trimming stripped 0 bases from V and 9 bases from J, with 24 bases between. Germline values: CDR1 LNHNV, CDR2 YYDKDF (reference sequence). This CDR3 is CATSRDNSPGPATRQYF. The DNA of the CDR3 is TGTGCCACCAGCAGAGATAATTCTCCAGGCCCCGCTACGAGGCAGTACTTC. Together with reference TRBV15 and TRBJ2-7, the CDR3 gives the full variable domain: DAMVIQNPRYQVTQFGKPVTLSCSQTLNHNVMYWYQQKSSQAPKLLFHYYDKDFNNEADTPDNFQSRRPNTSFCFLDIRSPGLGDTAMYLCATSRDNSPGPATRQYFGPGTRLTVT.

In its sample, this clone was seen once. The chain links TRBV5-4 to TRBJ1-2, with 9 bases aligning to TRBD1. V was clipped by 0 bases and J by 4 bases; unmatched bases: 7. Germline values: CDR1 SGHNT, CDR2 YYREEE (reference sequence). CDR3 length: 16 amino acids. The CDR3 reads CASSLAMGQGAYGYTF. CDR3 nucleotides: TGTGCCAGCAGCTTGGCTATGGGACAGGGAGCCTATGGCTACACCTTC.

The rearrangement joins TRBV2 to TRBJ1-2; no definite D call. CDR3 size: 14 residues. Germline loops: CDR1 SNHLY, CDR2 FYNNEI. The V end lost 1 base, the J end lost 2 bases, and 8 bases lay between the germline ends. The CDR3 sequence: CASSEVGRNYGYTF. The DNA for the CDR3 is TGTGCCAGCAGTGAAGTGGGCAGGAACTATGGCTACACCTTC. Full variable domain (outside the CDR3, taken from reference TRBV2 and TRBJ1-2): EPEVTQTPSHQVTQMGQEVILRCVPISNHLYFYWYRQILGQKVEFLVSFYNNEISEKSEIFDDQFSVERPDGSNFTLKIRSTKLEDSAMYFCASSEVGRNYGYTFGSGTRLTVV.